The 17 T cell receptor beta chains below come from one sample, sequenced in a study of identical twins. TCRdb ran MiXCR on the 5' RACE reads and lists one entry per CDR3 protein. In the table there are roughly 1,500,000 distinct CDR3 sequences, around 33% of which are singletons. The sequenced sample consisted of cord blood. All receptors come from a newborn girl in good health.

The chain links TRBV20-1 to TRBJ1-5; D is undetermined. Trimming cost V 6 bases and J 1 base, with 13 bases left between them. This CDR3 is 14 amino acids long. Germline-derived CDR1 and CDR2 are DFQATT and SNEGSKA (reference sequence). In nucleotides, the CDR3 is TGCAGTGCCGTGAGTTTTGACAGCAATCAGCCCCAGCATTTT. Residues: CSAVSFDSNQPQHF.

The chain combines TRBV4-2 with TRBJ2-3, with TRBD2 matching over 10 bases. Trimming at V came to 2 bases and at J to 2 bases, leaving 7 bases not matched to a gene. Germline CDR1 is LGHNA and CDR2 is YNFKEQ. This CDR3 has 17 residues. The CDR3 spells CASSQPLGLANTDTQYF. For the CDR3, the DNA is TGTGCCAGCAGCCAACCCCTGGGACTAGCGAACACAGATACGCAGTATTTT.

This clonotype was detected a few times. V and J are TRBV11-2 and TRBJ1-4; no firm D call. Germline V gene sequence: CDR1 SGHAT, CDR2 FQNNGV. Deletions cut 5 bases from V and 4 bases from J, with 20 bases between. The CDR3 spans 17 residues. CDR3 loop: CASSPLNYSKINEKLFF. The CDR3 nucleotides read TGTGCCAGCAGCCCTCTTAACTACTCGAAGATTAATGAAAAACTGTTTTTT. Together with reference TRBV11-2 and TRBJ1-4, the CDR3 gives the full variable domain: EAGVAQSPRYKIIEKRQSVAFWCNPISGHATLYWYQQILGQGPKLLIQFQNNGVVDDSQLPKDRFSAERLKGVDSTLKIQPAKLEDSAVYLCASSPLNYSKINEKLFFGSGTQLSVL.

This chain joins TRBV5-1 and TRBJ2-2, with 9 nucleotides matching TRBD2. Germline values: CDR1 SGHRS, CDR2 YFSETQ. The V and J ends lost 3 bases and 1 base, in that order; junction bases with no gene match: 13. This CDR3 is 19 amino acids long. CDR3 protein: CASSSGYILAGVNTGELFF. The CDR3 DNA reads TGCGCCAGCAGCTCAGGATACATCTTAGCGGGGGTGAACACCGGGGAGCTGTTTTTT.

Details on this clonotype: This clone may be a read error of a much larger clone one base away. The chain recombines TRBV5-1 with TRBJ2-7; 14 bases fit TRBD2. The CDR3 length is 15 residues. Per the germline V gene, CDR1 is SGHRS and CDR2 is YFSETQ. Trimming at V came to 3 bases and at J to 7 bases, leaving 6 bases not matched to a gene. The CDR3 is CASSWTSGGYNEQYF. The CDR3 nucleotides are TGCGCCAGCAGCTGGACTAGCGGGGGGTACAATGAGCAGTACTTC.

Comments on this clonotype: One junction end does not reproduce the germline sequence, and a read error may be involved. The chain has TRBV11-2 and TRBJ2-7; tentatively, D is TRBD1 (5 bases). The CDR3 covers 15 residues. CDR1 and CDR2 from the germline V gene are SGHAT and FQNNGV. DNA for the CDR3: TGTGTCAGCAGCTTAATCCAGGGCCCAACCTACGAGCAGTACTTC. Translating it yields CVSSLIQGPTYEQYF.

This clonotype was observed a handful of times. The gene calls are TRBV12-3 or TRBV12-4 and TRBJ1-6; 7 bases line up with TRBD1. With 6 bases clipped from V and 7 bases from J, the junction kept 6 bases outside the gene matches. This CDR3 has 14 residues. The CDR3 sequence is CASRSTGTNSPLHF. The CDR3 coding sequence is TGTGCCAGCAGGTCGACAGGGACCAATTCACCCCTCCACTTT.

The rearrangement links TRBV28 to TRBJ1-2, with TRBD1 matching over 11 bases. Per the germline V gene, CDR1 is MDHEN and CDR2 is SYDVKM. Unmatched junction bases numbered 10, after V lost 5 bases and J lost 8 bases. The CDR3 spans 15 residues. The CDR3 DNA reads as TGTGCCAGCAGTCCTTTGGACAGGGGGCTATCCGGCTACACCTTC. This codes for CASSPLDRGLSGYTF.

The chain uses TRBV29-1 and TRBJ2-2; D is possibly TRBD2 (5 bases). The germline V gene encodes CDR1 SQVTM and CDR2 ANQGSEA. V lost 4 bases to trimming and J lost 5 bases, with 17 bases between them. The CDR3 runs 15 residues. CDR3 protein: CSVASGTAQTGELFF. CDR3 nucleotides: TGCAGCGTTGCCTCGGGAACAGCACAGACCGGGGAGCTGTTTTTT.

The V and J genes are TRBV7-2 and TRBJ1-4; D not certain. The CDR3 length is 13 residues. Germline CDR1 is SGHTA and CDR2 is FQGNSA. The V end lost 1 base, the J end lost 6 bases, and 6 bases lay between the germline ends. The CDR3 region is CASSLGFYEKLFF. CDR3 nucleotide sequence: TGTGCCAGCAGCTTAGGGTTCTATGAAAAACTGTTTTTT.

This clonotype was observed a few times. The chain is built from TRBV21-1 and TRBJ1-3. TRBV21-1 is designated a pseudogene. The CDR3 is made up of 15 amino acids. The CDR3, as DNA: TGTGCCAGCAGCAGGGGACTCATAAGGGGAAACACCATATATTTT. Its translation is CASSRGLIRGNTIYF.

V is TRBV12-5 and J is TRBJ1-1; 7 bases map to TRBD1. Germline V lookup: CDR1 LGHNT, CDR2 FRNRAP. Trimming cost V 1 base and J 6 bases; bases outside gene matches: 14. The CDR3 spans 17 residues. In nucleotides, the CDR3 is TGTGCTAGTGGTTTGGGATCGACAGGGACCATAGTCCCTGAAGCTTTCTTT. Translation: CASGLGSTGTIVPEAFF.

The genes are TRBV24-1 and TRBJ2-1; D unresolved. Trimming cost V 2 bases and J 2 bases, with 3 bases left between them. This CDR3 comprises 13 residues. Germline V gene sequence: CDR1 KGHDR, CDR2 SFDVKD. The CDR3 reads CATSDSPYNEQFF. The CDR3 nucleotides are TGTGCCACCAGTGATTCTCCCTACAATGAGCAGTTCTTC.

This clonotype was found a few times. CDR3 loop: CASSFEGSHLIYEQYF. DNA of the CDR3: TGTGCCAGCAGTTTTGAGGGTTCCCATTTAATCTACGAGCAGTACTTC. This chain links TRBV28 with TRBJ2-7, with D perhaps matching TRBD2 (5 bases). V gave up 3 bases and J gave up 3 bases, with 18 bases separating them. The CDR3 is 16 amino acids. CDR1 and CDR2 from the germline V gene are MDHEN and SYDVKM.

This clonotype was observed a handful of times. The genes are TRBV11-1 and TRBJ1-2; maybe TRBD1 (6 bases). Per the germline V gene, CDR1 is SGHAT and CDR2 is FQDESV (reference sequence). The CDR3 runs 15 residues. Trimming took 5 bases from V and 4 from J, leaving 17 bases between them. The DNA for the CDR3 is TGTGCCAGCAGCCCCCGGATACGGGACACCTATGGCTACACCTTC. Its protein product is CASSPRIRDTYGYTF.

The rearrangement links TRBV27 to TRBJ2-7, with D possibly called TRBD1 or TRBD2 (5 bases each). Germline CDR1 reads MNHEY; CDR2 reads SMNVEV (reference sequence). With 7 bases removed from V and 2 bases from J, the gap between germline ends came to 15 bases. This CDR3 spans 14 amino acids. The CDR3 region is CASKAGASAYEQYF. CDR3 nucleotides: TGTGCCAGCAAAGCCGGGGCAAGCGCCTACGAGCAGTACTTC.

Points on this clonotype: A much larger clone differs by one base, so this may be a read error. This chain uses TRBV11-1 with TRBJ2-7; perhaps TRBD1 as D (6 bases). The CDR3 extends over 15 amino acids. Germline V gene lookup returns CDR1 SGHAT and CDR2 FQDESV (reference sequence). The CDR3 coding sequence is TGTACCAGCAGCTTAGGACAGAGCTACTCCTACGAGCAGTACTTC. Translating it yields CTSSLGQSYSYEQYF.